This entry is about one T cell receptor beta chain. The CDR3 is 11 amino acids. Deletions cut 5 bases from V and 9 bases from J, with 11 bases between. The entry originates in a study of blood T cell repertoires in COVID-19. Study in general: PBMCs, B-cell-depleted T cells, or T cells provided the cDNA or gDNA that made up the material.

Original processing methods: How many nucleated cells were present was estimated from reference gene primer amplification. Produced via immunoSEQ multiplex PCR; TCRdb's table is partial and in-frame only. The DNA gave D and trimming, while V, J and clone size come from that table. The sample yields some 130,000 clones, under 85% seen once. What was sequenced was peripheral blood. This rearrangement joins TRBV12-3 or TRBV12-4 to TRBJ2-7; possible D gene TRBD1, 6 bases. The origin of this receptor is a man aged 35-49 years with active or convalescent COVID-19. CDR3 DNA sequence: TGTGCCAGCAGTGACTCAGGGGTGCAGTACTTC. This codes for CASSDSGVQYF.